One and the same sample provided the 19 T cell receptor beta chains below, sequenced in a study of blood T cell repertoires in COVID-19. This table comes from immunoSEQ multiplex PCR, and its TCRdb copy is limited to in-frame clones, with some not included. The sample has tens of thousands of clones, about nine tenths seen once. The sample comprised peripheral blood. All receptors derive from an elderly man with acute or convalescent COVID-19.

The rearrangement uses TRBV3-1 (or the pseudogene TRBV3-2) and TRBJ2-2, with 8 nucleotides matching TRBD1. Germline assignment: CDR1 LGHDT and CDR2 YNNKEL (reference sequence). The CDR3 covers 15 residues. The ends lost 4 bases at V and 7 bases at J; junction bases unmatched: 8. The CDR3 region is CASSRRQGFHGELFF. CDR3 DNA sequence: TGTGCCAGCAGCCGGAGACAGGGGTTCCACGGGGAGCTGTTTTTT.

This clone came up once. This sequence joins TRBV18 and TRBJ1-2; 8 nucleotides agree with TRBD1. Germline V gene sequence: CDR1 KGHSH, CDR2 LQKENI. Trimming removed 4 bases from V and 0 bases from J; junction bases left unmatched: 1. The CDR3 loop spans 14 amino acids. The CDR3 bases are TGTGCCAGCTCACGGACAGGGTCTAACTATGGCTACACCTTC. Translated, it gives CASSRTGSNYGYTF.

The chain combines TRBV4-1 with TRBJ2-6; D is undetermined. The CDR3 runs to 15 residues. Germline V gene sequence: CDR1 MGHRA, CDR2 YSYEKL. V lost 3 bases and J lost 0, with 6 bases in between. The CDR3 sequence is CASSQSLSGANVLTF. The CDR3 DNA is TGCGCCAGCAGCCAGTCCCTCTCTGGGGCCAACGTCCTGACTTTC.

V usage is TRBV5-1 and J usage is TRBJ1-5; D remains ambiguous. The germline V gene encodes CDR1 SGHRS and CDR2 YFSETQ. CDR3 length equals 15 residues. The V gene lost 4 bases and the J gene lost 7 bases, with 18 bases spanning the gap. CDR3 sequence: CASSPAGSVGQPQHF. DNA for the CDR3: TGCGCCAGCAGCCCTGCGGGCTCGGTGGGGCAGCCCCAGCATTTT.

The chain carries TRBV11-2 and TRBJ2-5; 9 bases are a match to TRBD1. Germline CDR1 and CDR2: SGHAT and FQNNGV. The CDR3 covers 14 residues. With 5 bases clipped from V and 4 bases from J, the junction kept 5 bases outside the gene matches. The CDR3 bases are TGTGCCAGCAGCCCTCGGGGACAGGGAGAGACCCAGTACTTC. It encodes CASSPRGQGETQYF. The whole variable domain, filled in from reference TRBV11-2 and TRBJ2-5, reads EAGVAQSPRYKIIEKRQSVAFWCNPISGHATLYWYQQILGQGPKLLIQFQNNGVVDDSQLPKDRFSAERLKGVDSTLKIQPAKLEDSAVYLCASSPRGQGETQYFGPGTRLLVL.

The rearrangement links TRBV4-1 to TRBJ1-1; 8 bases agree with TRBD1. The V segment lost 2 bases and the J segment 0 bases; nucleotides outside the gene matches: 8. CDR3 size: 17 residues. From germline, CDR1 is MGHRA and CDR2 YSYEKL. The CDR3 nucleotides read TGCGCCAGCAGCCAACCCCGGACAGGGACGATGAACACTGAAGCTTTCTTT. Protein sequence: CASSQPRTGTMNTEAFF.

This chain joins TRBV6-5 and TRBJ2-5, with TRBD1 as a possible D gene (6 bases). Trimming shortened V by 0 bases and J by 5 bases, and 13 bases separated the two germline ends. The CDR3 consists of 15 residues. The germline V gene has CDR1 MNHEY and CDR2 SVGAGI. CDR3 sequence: CASSYSGAPGETQYF. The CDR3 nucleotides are TGTGCCAGCAGTTACTCGGGGGCCCCTGGGGAGACCCAGTACTTC.

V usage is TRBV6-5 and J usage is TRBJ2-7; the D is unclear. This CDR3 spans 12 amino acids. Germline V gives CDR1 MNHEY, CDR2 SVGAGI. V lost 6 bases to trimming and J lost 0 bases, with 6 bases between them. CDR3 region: CASSPSSYEQYF. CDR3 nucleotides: TGTGCCAGCAGCCCCAGCTCCTACGAGCAGTACTTC.

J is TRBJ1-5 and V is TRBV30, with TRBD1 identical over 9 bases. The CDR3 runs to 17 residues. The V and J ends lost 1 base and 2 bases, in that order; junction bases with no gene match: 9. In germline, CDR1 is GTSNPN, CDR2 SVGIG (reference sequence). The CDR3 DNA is TGTGCCTGGAGTGCAACGGGACAGGGTGTGGGCAATCAGCCCCAGCATTTT. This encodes CAWSATGQGVGNQPQHF.

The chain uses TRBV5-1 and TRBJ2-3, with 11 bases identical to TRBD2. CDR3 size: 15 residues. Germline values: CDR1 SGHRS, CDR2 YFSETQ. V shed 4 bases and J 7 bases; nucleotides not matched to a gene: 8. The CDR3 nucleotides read TGCGCCAGCAGCCCCGGTAGCGGGGGGGGGTATACGCAGTATTTT. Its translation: CASSPGSGGGYTQYF.

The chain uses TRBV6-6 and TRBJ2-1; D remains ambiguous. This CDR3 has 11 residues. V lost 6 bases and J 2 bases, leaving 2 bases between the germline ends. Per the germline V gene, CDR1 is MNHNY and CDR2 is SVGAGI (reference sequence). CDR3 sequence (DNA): TGTGCCAGCAGCGCCTACAATGAGCAGTTCTTC. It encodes CASSAYNEQFF.

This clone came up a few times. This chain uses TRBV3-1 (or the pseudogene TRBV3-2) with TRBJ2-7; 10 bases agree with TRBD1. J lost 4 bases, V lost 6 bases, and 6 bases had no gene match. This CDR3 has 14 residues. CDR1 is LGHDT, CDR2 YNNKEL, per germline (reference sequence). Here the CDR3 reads CASSPGDRGYEQYF. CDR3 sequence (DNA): TGTGCCAGCAGTCCCGGGGACAGGGGTTACGAGCAGTACTTC.

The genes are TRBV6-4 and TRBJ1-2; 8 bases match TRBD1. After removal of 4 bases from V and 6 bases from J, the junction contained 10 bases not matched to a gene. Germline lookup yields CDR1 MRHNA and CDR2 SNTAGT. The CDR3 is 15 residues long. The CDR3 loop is CASSARPGQENGYTF. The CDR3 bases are TGTGCCAGCAGTGCTCGCCCGGGACAGGAGAATGGCTACACCTTC.

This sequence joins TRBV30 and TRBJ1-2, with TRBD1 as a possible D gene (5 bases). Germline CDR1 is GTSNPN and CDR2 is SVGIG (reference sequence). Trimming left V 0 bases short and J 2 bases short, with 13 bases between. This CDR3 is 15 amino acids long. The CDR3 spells CAWSVQVSLNYGYTF. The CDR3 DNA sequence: TGTGCCTGGAGTGTACAGGTCAGCTTAAACTATGGCTACACCTTC.

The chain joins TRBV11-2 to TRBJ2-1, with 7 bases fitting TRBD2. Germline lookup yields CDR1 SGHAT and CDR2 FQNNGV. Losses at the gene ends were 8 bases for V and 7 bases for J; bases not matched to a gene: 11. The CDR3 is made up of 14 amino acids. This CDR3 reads CASGAGGGVNEQFF. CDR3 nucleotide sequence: TGTGCCAGCGGCGCGGGCGGGGGAGTTAATGAGCAGTTCTTC.

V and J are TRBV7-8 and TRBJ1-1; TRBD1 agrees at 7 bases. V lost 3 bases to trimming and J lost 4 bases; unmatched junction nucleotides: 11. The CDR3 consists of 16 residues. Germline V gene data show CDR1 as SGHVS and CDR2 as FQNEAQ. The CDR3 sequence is CASSFRRDRAGTEAFF. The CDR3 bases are TGTGCCAGCAGCTTCCGGCGTGACAGGGCTGGCACTGAAGCTTTCTTT.

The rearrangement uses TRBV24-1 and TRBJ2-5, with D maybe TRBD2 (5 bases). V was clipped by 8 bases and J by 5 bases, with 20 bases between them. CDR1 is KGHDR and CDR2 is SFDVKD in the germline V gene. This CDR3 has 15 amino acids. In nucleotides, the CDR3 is TGTGCCACCATTGGAGGTTTTCGATTAGGGGAGACCCAGTACTTC. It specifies CATIGGFRLGETQYF.

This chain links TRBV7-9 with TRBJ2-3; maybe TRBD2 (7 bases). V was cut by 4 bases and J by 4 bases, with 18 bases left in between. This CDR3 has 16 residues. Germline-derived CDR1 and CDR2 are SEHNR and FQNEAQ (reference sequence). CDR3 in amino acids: CASSSSWGRGSDTQYF. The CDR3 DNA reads TGTGCCAGCAGCTCCTCGTGGGGGCGGGGGTCAGATACGCAGTATTTT.

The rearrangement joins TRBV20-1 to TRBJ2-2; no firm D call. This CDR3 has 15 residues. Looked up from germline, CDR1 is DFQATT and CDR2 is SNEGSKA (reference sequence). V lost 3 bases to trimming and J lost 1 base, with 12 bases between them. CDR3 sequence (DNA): TGCAGTGCTAGTCCCAGACACGGGAACACCGGGGAGCTGTTTTTT. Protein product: CSASPRHGNTGELFF.